Listed here are 9 T cell receptor beta chains from one sample, sequenced in a study of graft-versus-host responses after intestinal transplantation. TCRdb keeps only in-frame clones here, not all; method: immunoSEQ multiplex PCR. The data hold over 90,000 clones, with 91% observed a single time. These receptors have no known antigen. The specimen comprised unstimulated CD4+ T cells sorted from spleen or lymph node cells, sampled before transplant. Source of these receptors: a human donor who was the organ donor for an intestinal transplant.

The gene calls are TRBV4-3 and TRBJ1-4, with a possible D match to TRBD1 (5 bases). CDR1 LGHNA and CDR2 YSLEER come from the germline V gene. The CDR3 covers 14 residues. V lost 4 bases to trimming and J lost 4 bases, with 10 bases between them. The CDR3 loop reads CASSRQSFNEKLFF. The CDR3 coding sequence is TGCGCCAGCAGCCGACAGTCTTTTAATGAAAAACTGTTTTTT.

J is TRBJ1-4 and V is TRBV5-4, with D tentatively TRBD1 (6 bases). The CDR3 has 16 residues. Trimming left V 4 bases short and J 0 bases short, with 13 bases between. Germline V gene sequence: CDR1 SGHNT, CDR2 YYREEE (reference sequence). The CDR3 DNA reads as TGTGCCAGCAGCCGAGGTGACAGGACAACTAATGAAAAACTGTTTTTT. As protein: CASSRGDRTTNEKLFF.

This sequence joins TRBV27 and TRBJ2-7; D uncertain. The ends were cut back, 3 bases at V and 6 bases at J, with 24 bases in the middle. This CDR3 is built from 17 residues. Per germline, CDR1 MNHEY and CDR2 SMNVEV (reference sequence). The CDR3: CASSFASTAFKSGEQYF. In DNA, the CDR3 is TGTGCCAGCAGTTTCGCCTCCACAGCTTTCAAGTCTGGCGAGCAGTACTTC.

V and J are TRBV7-2 and TRBJ2-5, with D possibly matching TRBD2 (6 bases). Germline V CDR1 and CDR2: SGHTA, FQGNSA. The CDR3 totals 15 residues. V gave up 5 bases and J gave up 5 bases, with 18 bases separating them. The CDR3 loop reads CASSETGTEGETQYF. In DNA, the CDR3 is TGTGCCAGCAGCGAAACCGGGACGGAGGGGGAGACCCAGTACTTC.

The V call is TRBV11-1, the J call TRBJ2-1, with a tentative D call TRBD2 (6 bases). The germline gives CDR1 SGHAT, CDR2 FQDESV (reference sequence). The V end was cut by 4 bases, the J end by 1 base, with 14 bases between. This CDR3 contains 16 residues. This CDR3 is CASSSLVEGSYNEQFF. The CDR3 DNA is TGTGCCAGCAGCTCCCTCGTGGAGGGTTCCTACAATGAGCAGTTCTTC.

This sequence joins TRBV27 and TRBJ1-1; D perhaps matches TRBD1 (6 bases). CDR1 is MNHEY and CDR2 is SMNVEV in the germline V gene (reference sequence). The CDR3 runs 15 residues. V shed 1 base and J shed 5 bases, with 14 bases lying between them. CDR3 DNA sequence: TGTGCCAGCAGTTTATGGCGGGGGAGGGGGACTGAAGCTTTCTTT. Encoded protein: CASSLWRGRGTEAFF.

This chain uses TRBV4-1 with TRBJ1-4; D unresolved. V lost 0 bases, J lost 0 bases, and 8 bases lay in between. This CDR3 region has 16 residues. The V gene's germline CDR1 is MGHRA and CDR2 YSYEKL. CDR3 loop: CASSQEGRPTNEKLFF. As DNA, the CDR3 is TGCGCCAGCAGCCAAGAGGGCCGGCCAACTAATGAAAAACTGTTTTTT.

This chain's CDR3 is CASSMPAGVRSQPQHF. In nucleotides, the CDR3 is TGTGCCAGTAGTATGCCCGCAGGGGTGAGAAGTCAGCCCCAGCATTTT. The chain joins TRBV19 to TRBJ1-5; the D gene is possibly TRBD1 (6 bases). This CDR3 contains 16 residues. V was shortened by 3 bases and J by 6 bases, with 18 bases between the two germline ends. Germline CDR1 reads LNHDA; CDR2 reads SQIVND (reference sequence).

The CDR3 reads CASSDRGGTDTQYF. The CDR3 nucleotides read TGTGCCAGCAGTGACAGGGGTGGCACAGATACGCAGTATTTT. The chain carries TRBV6-1 and TRBJ2-3, with a tentative D call TRBD1 (6 bases). The V and J ends lost 3 bases and 1 base respectively, with 8 bases between them. Germline V lookup: CDR1 MNHNS, CDR2 SASEGT. The length of the CDR3 is 14 residues.